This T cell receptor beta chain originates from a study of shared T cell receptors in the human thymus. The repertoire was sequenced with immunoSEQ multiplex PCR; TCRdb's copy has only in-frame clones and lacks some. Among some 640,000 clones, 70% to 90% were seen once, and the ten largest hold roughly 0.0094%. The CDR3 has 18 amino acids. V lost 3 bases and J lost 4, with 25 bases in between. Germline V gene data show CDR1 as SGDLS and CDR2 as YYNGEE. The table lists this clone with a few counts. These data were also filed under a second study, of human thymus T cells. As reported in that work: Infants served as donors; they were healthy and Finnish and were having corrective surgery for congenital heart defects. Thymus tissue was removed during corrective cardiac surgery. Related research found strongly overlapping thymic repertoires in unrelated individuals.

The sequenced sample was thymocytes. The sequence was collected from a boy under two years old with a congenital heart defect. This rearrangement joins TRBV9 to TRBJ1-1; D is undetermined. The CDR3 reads CASSGEGDKRRAGTEAFF. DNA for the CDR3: TGTGCCAGCAGCGGAGAGGGAGATAAAAGGAGGGCAGGCACTGAAGCTTTCTTT.